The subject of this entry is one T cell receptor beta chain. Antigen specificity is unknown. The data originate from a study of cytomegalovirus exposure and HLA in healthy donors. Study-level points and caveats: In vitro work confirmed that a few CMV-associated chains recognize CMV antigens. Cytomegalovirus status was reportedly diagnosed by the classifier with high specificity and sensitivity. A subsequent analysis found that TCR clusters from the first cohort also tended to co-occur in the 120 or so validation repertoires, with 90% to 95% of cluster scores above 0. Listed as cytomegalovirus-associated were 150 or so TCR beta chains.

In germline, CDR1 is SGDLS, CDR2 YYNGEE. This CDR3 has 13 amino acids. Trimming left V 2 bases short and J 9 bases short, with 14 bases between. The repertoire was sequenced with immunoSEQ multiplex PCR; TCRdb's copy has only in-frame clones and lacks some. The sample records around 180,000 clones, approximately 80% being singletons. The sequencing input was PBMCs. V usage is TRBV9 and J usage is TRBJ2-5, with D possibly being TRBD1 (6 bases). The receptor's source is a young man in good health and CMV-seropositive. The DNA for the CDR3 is TGTGCCAGCAGCGTCGGACAGTCTCAGGCCCAGTACTTC. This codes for CASSVGQSQAQYF.